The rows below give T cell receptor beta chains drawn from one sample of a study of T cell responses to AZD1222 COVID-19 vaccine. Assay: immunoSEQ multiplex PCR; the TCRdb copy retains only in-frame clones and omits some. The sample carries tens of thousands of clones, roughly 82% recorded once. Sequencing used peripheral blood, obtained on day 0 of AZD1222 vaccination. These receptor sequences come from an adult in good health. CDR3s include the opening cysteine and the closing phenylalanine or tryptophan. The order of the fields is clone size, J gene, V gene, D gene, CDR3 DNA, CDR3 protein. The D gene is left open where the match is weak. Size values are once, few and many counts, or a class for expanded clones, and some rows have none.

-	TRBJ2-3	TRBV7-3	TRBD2	TGTGCCAGCAGCTTAACCCCGACTAGCCGTACGCAGTATTTT	CASSLTPTSRTQYF
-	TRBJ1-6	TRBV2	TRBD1	TGTGCCAGCAGTGACGGACAGGGGGCACGGACCCTCCACTTT	CASSDGQGARTLHF
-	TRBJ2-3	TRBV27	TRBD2	TGTGCCAGCATGCGGGGACTACGGACAGATACGCAGTATTTT	CASMRGLRTDTQYF
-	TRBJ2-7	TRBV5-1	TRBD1	TGCGCCAGCAACGCCGGGACAGGGCTTCCCTACGAGCAGTACTTC	CASNAGTGLPYEQYF
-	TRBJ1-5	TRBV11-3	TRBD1	TGTGCCAGCACCCATCTCGGGGACAGAAATCAGCCCCAGCATTTT	CASTHLGDRNQPQHF
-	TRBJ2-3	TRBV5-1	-	TGCGCCAGCAGCTTGGAGACCTACACAGATACGCAGTATTTT	CASSLETYTDTQYF
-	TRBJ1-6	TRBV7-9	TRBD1	TGTGCCAGCAGCCCGGGACAGGGACTTAATTCACCCCTCCACTTT	CASSPGQGLNSPLHF
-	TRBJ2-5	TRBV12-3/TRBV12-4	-	TGTGCCAGCAGTTTCGGGGAGACCCAGTACTTC	CASSFGETQYF
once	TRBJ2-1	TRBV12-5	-	TGTGCTAGTGGGTGCGACGGGAGAATCAATGAGCAGTTCTTC	CASGCDGRINEQFF
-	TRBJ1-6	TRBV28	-	TGTGCCAGCAAGCAAAGCTCCTATAATTCACCCCTCCACTTT	CASKQSSYNSPLHF
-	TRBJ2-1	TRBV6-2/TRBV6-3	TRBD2	TGTGCCAGCAGTCAGCGTAGCGGGGGGGCCGCGTCTGAGCAGTTCTTC	CASSQRSGGAASEQFF
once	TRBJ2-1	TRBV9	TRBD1	TGTGCCAGCAGCGTAATACAGGGGACGGACAATGAGCAGTTCTTC	CASSVIQGTDNEQFF
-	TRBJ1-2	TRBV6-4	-	TGTGCCAGCAGTCATGGGCAGAACTATGGCTACACCTTC	CASSHGQNYGYTF
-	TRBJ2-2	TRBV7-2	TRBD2	TGTGCCAGCAGCCCACCGGGGGGACTAGCGGGACGGACCGGGGAGCTGTTTTTT	CASSPPGGLAGRTGELFF
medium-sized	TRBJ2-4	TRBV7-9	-	TGTGCCAGCGGGCCCGTGGTAGCCAAAAACATTCAGTACTTC	CASGPVVAKNIQYF
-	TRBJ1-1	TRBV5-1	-	TGCGCCAGCAGCACACAGGGGAACACTGAAGCTTTCTTT	CASSTQGNTEAFF
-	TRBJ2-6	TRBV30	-	TGTGCCTGCAACACAGGGAGCGGGGCCAACGTCCTGACTTTC	CACNTGSGANVLTF
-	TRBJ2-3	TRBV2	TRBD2	TGTGCCAGCAGGGGCCCGGGGGAGGGGCGCACAGATACGCAGTATTTT	CASRGPGEGRTDTQYF
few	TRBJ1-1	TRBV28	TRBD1	TGTGCCAGCAGTTTAGTGGGATCAGGGGGTAACACTGAAGCTTTCTTT	CASSLVGSGGNTEAFF
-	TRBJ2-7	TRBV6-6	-	TGTGCCAGCAGTTATAACGTCAACGAGCAGTACTTC	CASSYNVNEQYF
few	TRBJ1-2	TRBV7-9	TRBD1	TGTGCCAGCAGCTTAGGGCAGGGGGCTTATGGCTACACCTTC	CASSLGQGAYGYTF
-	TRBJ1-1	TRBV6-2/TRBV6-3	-	TGTGCCAGCAGTTACCCCCAGGGGCGGTTGGGTAACACTGAAGCTTTCTTT	CASSYPQGRLGNTEAFF
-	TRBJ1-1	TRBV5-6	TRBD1	TGTGCCAGCAGCTTGATTGACAGGGGGAACACTGAAGCTTTCTTT	CASSLIDRGNTEAFF
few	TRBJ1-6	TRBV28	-	TGTGCCAGCAGTTCAGTTTCCTATAATTCACCCCTCCACTTT	CASSSVSYNSPLHF
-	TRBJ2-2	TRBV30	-	TGTGCCTGGAAGGCTGGGTGGTACACCGGGGAGCTGTTTTTT	CAWKAGWYTGELFF
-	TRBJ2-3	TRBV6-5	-	TGTGCCAGCAGTTACATCGCGGGCACAGATACGCAGTATTTT	CASSYIAGTDTQYF
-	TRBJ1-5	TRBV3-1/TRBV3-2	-	TGTGCCAGCAGCCGCAGACGTGGGTCCGAACAGCCCCAGCATTTT	CASSRRRGSEQPQHF
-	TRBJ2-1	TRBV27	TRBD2	TGTGCCAGCAGTTTAGGCGGGAGTATGGGGAATGAGCAGTTCTTC	CASSLGGSMGNEQFF
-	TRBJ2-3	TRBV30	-	TGTGCCTGGACTCCCCCGGCCGGGAGCACAGATACGCAGTATTTT	CAWTPPAGSTDTQYF
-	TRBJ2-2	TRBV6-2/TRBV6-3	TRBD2	TGTGCCAGCAGCTCCCTGGCAAGCGGGGGCGGGGAGCTGTTTTTT	CASSSLASGGGELFF
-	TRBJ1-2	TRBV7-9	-	TGTGCCAGCAGCAGGGGCGGTGTGGCGGACTATGGCTACACCTTC	CASSRGGVADYGYTF
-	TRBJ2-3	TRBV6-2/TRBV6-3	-	TGTGCCAGCAGTCAAGGGTTTGGAGATACGCAGTATTTT	CASSQGFGDTQYF
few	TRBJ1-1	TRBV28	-	TGTGCCAGCAGTTTGTTGGGCGCGGACACTGAAGCTTTCTTT	CASSLLGADTEAFF
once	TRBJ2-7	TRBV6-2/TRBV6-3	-	TGTGCCAGCAGCCCCGGGACGGATGTGTCCGAGCAGTACTTC	CASSPGTDVSEQYF
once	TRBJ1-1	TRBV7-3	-	TGTGCCAGCAGCTTACAGGGAGAGGCTGAAGCTTTCTTT	CASSLQGEAEAFF
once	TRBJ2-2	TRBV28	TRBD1	TGTGCCAGCTTAACGGGACAGGGGGCCGGGGAGCTGTTTTTT	CASLTGQGAGELFF
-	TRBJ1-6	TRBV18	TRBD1	TGTGCCAGCTCCCAGGGGGCGGATTCACCCCTCCACTTT	CASSQGADSPLHF
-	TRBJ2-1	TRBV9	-	TGTGCCAGCAGTCGGACCACCGGTCCGAATGAGCAGTTCTTC	CASSRTTGPNEQFF
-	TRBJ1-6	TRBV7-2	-	TGTGCCAGCAGCTTAGCTGTGGATTCACCCCTCCACTTT	CASSLAVDSPLHF
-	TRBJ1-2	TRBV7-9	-	TGTGCCAGCAGCTTAGACGACGGGGTAAACTATGGCTACACCTTC	CASSLDDGVNYGYTF
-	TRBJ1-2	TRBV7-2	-	TGTGCCAGCAGCTCCCAGCCGTCCGATTATGGCTACACCTTC	CASSSQPSDYGYTF
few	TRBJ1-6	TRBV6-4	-	TGTGCCAGCAGTGACTCGAACAGTGGGAACTCACCCCTCCACTTT	CASSDSNSGNSPLHF
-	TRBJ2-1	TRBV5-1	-	TGCGCCAGCAGCTTGCTACAGCTCAATGAGCAGTTCTTC	CASSLLQLNEQFF
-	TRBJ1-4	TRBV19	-	TGTGCCAGTACTACGACAGCCCGGAATGAAAAACTGTTTTTT	CASTTTARNEKLFF
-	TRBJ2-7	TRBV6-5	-	TGTGCCAGCAGTTACCTAGCGAGGGTCGACTCCTACGAGCAGTACTTC	CASSYLARVDSYEQYF
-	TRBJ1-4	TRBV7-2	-	TGTGCCAGCAGCTTTAACAGGGATGAAAAACTGTTTTTT	CASSFNRDEKLFF
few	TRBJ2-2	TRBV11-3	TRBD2	TGTGCCAGCAGCTCCTTAGCTTCTAGCGGGGGGGCCGGGGAGCTGTTTTTT	CASSSLASSGGAGELFF
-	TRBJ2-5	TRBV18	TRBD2	TGTGCCAGCTTTGGACTAGCTGAACAAGAGACCCAGTACTTC	CASFGLAEQETQYF